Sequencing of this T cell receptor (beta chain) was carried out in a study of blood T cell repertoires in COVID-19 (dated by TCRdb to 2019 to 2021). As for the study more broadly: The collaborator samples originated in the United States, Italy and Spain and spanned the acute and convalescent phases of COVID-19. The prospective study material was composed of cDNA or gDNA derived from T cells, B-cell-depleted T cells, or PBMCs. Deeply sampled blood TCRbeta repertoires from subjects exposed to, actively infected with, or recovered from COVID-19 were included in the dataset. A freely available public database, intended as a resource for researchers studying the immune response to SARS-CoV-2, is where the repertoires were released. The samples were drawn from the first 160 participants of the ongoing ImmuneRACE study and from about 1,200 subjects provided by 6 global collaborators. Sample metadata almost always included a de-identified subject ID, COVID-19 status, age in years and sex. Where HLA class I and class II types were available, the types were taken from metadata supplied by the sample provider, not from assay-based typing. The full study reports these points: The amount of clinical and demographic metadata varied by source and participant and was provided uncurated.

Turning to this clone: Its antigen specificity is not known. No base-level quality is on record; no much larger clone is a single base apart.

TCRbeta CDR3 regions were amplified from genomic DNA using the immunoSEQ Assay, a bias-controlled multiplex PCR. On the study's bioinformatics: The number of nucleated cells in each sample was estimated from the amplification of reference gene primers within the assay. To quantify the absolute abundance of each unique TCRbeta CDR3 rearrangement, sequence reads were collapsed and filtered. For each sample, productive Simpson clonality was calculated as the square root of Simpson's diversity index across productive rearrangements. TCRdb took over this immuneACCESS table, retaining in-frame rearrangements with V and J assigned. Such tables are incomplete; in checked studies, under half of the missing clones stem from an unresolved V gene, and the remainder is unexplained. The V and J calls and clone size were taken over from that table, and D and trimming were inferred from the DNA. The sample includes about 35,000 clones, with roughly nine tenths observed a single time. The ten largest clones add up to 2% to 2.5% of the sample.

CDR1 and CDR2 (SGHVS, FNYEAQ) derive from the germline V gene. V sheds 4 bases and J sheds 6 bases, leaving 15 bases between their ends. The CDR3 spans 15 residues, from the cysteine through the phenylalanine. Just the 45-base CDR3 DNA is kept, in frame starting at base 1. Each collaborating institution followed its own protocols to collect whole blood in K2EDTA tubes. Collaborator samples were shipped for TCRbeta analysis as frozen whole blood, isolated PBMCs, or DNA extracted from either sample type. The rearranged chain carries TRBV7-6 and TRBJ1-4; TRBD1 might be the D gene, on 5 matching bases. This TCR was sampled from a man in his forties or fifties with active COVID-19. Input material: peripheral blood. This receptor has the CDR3 CASSYLQGLDEKLFF. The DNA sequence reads TGTGCCAGCAGCTATCTTCAGGGCTTGGATGAAAAACTGTTTTTT.